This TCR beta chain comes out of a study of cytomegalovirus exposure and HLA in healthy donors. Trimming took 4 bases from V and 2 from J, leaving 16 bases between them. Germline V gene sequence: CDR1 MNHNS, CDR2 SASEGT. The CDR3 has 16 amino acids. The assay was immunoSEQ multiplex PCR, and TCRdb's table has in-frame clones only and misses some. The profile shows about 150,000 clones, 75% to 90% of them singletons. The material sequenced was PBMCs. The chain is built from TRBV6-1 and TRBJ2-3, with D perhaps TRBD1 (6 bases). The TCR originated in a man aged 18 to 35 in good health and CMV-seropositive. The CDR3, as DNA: TGTGCCAGCAGTGCCATGACAGGCACCCTCACAGATACGCAGTATTTT. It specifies CASSAMTGTLTDTQYF.